A selection of T cell receptor beta chains follows, all from one sample in a study of monozygotic twins with inflammatory bowel disease. TCRdb processed the 5' RACE reads again and assigns one entry to each CDR3 protein, with no DNA. This table holds approximately 420,000 distinct CDR3 sequences. Sequencing was performed on blood. Receptor source: a human donor with ulcerative colitis or Crohn's disease, or a healthy co-twin of an affected twin (not recorded which). CDR3s include the opening cysteine and the closing phenylalanine or tryptophan. Fields, in order: V gene, J gene, CDR3 protein.

TRBV7-9	TRBJ2-5	CASSLVQQQETQYF
TRBV6-1	TRBJ1-2	CASSNGGVLRGYTF
TRBV10-3	TRBJ2-3	CANETGASTDTQYF
TRBV9	TRBJ1-1	CASSVVILTEAFF
TRBV9	TRBJ2-3	CASSVEVGGRGDTQYF
TRBV7-9	TRBJ1-2	CASSSSRVVLNGYTF
TRBV30	TRBJ2-2	CAWSQNTGELFF
TRBV5-1	TRBJ1-1	CASSSTGGEGSEAFF
TRBV5-1	TRBJ2-5	CASSSAGAQETQYF
TRBV12-3/TRBV12-4	TRBJ2-4	CASRKTGIIQYF
TRBV18	TRBJ2-7	CASSPRQTTPGLEQYF
TRBV5-1	TRBJ2-7	CASSLELAPRGEQYF
TRBV28	TRBJ2-3	CASHAGGRTDTQYF
TRBV18	TRBJ1-5	CASSPEVGNSNQPQHF
TRBV28	TRBJ2-7	CAAVGSAYEQYF
TRBV4-1	TRBJ2-5	CASSQALEGETQYF
TRBV5-1	TRBJ1-3	CASSLWGPSGNTIYF
TRBV20-1	TRBJ2-7	CSAIGGDIPPSGISYEQYF
TRBV4-1	TRBJ2-2	CASSQGGTGAGELFF
TRBV19	TRBJ1-2	CASSIGTARGNYGYTF
TRBV6-5	TRBJ2-7	CASRDTANYEQYF
TRBV6-5	TRBJ1-1	CASSSSDGGNTEAFF
TRBV14	TRBJ2-7	CASSRGYPGHFYEQYF
TRBV4-3	TRBJ1-2	CASSQDGSRTYGYTF
TRBV6-5	TRBJ1-5	CASSYSGYSNQPQHF
TRBV27	TRBJ1-4	CASSSVGGRRAEKLFF
TRBV6-1	TRBJ1-1	CASSRSDTEAFF
TRBV5-6	TRBJ1-1	CASSFLRGEDTEAFF
TRBV9	TRBJ1-1	CASSVNVGSNTEAFF
TRBV4-1	TRBJ1-5	CASSQEGGFGPYQPQHF
TRBV27	TRBJ2-7	CASSLRGGWYYEQYF
TRBV12-3/TRBV12-4	TRBJ2-3	CASSLAGVGPDTQYF
TRBV7-9	TRBJ2-7	CASSLSDVYEQYF
TRBV5-5	TRBJ2-7	CASSLEGQRYYEQYF
TRBV6-2/TRBV6-3	TRBJ2-7	CASSRRRTAQYEQYF
TRBV18	TRBJ1-6	CASSPGGDSSPLHF